This T cell receptor (beta chain) was identified in a study of blood T cell repertoires in COVID-19. Data came from immunoSEQ multiplex PCR; TCRdb stores just in-frame clones and leaves some out. The sample records 430,000 or so clones, approximately 87% being singletons. The CDR3 covers 14 residues. J was trimmed by 6 bases and V by 4 bases; bases with no gene match: 6. The germline V gene has CDR1 LGHNA and CDR2 YSLEER. This clone was seen a single time. Sequencing was carried out using PBMCs or T cells enriched from blood (not recorded which). The sequence derives from a woman between 35 and 50 years old who had recovered from COVID-19. The rearrangement joins TRBV4-3 to TRBJ2-3, with 8 bases identical to TRBD2. This chain's CDR3 is CASSLERELDTQYF. CDR3 nucleotides: TGCGCCAGCAGCCTTGAGCGGGAGCTTGATACGCAGTATTTT.